This entry concerns a single TCR beta chain. No antigen is known for it. The data derive from a study of radiation and T cells in renal cell carcinoma. The data were produced by immunoSEQ multiplex PCR, yet TCRdb's version contains in-frame clones alone and is incomplete. The sample records more than 75,000 clones, approximately 86% being singletons. Findings of the study overall: Top tumor clonotypes rose in blood 2 weeks post-radiation, then contracted.

Time point specified: blood 2 weeks post-SBRT. The sample's treatment: 15 Gy SBRT to primary tumor, nephrectomy 4 weeks later. V shed 5 bases and J 3 bases; nucleotides not matched to a gene: 7. The V gene's germline CDR1 is SGHAT and CDR2 FQNNGV. The CDR3 length is 15 residues. The sample consisted of blood, taken from a patient whose treatment included radiotherapy and nephrectomy. The J gene is TRBJ1-5, the V gene TRBV11-2, with 7 positions matching TRBD1. The TCR sequence derives from a woman between 45 and 60 years old with renal cell carcinoma. The CDR3 is CASSSQTGTNQPQHF. The CDR3 DNA reads as TGTGCCAGCAGCAGCCAGACAGGGACCAATCAGCCCCAGCATTTT.